The 18 T cell receptor beta chains presented below share a single source sample, sequenced in a study of shared clonotypes between healthy human individuals. The repertoire was sequenced with immunoSEQ multiplex PCR; TCRdb's copy has only in-frame clones and lacks some. In the table there are around 720,000 clones, more than 70% of which are singletons. Sequenced input: memory CD4+ T cells sorted from blood. Specified subset: CD45RA-negative fraction. All receptors come from a woman aged 25 to 45 in good health.

The chain employs TRBV6-6 and TRBJ2-5; 11 nucleotides match TRBD2. The J segment lost 9 bases and the V segment lost 6 bases, leaving 6 bases of the junction unmatched. This CDR3 region has 13 residues. The germline V gene has CDR1 MNHNY and CDR2 SVGAGI (reference sequence). CDR3 sequence reads: CASRKLAGAAQYF. CDR3 DNA: TGTGCCAGCAGAAAACTAGCGGGGGCGGCCCAGTACTTC.

This chain connects TRBV7-8 to TRBJ2-3; D may be TRBD1 (7 bases). CDR3 length equals 14 residues. Germline CDR1 is SGHVS and CDR2 is FQNEAQ. The germline V and J ends were trimmed by 4 bases and 4 bases, with 12 bases remaining between them. The CDR3 DNA is TGTGCCAGCAGCTACGCGGGGACAGCAGATACGCAGTATTTT. This translates into CASSYAGTADTQYF.

The chain joins TRBV19 to TRBJ1-1; a weak D match, TRBD1 (5 bases). Trimming took 6 bases from V and 7 from J, leaving 12 bases between them. This CDR3 region has 12 residues. The germline gives CDR1 LNHDA, CDR2 SQIVND (reference sequence). The CDR3 region is CASRSWGGEAFF. CDR3 sequence (DNA): TGTGCCAGTAGGTCGTGGGGCGGTGAAGCTTTCTTT.

The table lists this clone with a count of one. This rearrangement joins TRBV28 to TRBJ1-1; TRBD1 is a possible D gene (5 bases). Trimming cost V 5 bases and J 4 bases, with 17 bases left between them. The CDR3 is made up of 15 amino acids. Germline lookup yields CDR1 MDHEN and CDR2 SYDVKM. The CDR3 loop reads CASSTSSGRVTEAFF. The CDR3, as DNA: TGTGCCAGCAGTACCTCCTCGGGACGAGTCACTGAAGCTTTCTTT.

The chain couples TRBV28 to TRBJ1-1; D gene uncertain. The CDR3 has 14 amino acids. Germline V gene sequence: CDR1 MDHEN, CDR2 SYDVKM. Trimming removed 0 bases at V and 4 bases at J, with 9 bases between. The CDR3 nucleotides read TGTGCCAGCAGTTTATGGCAGGAAGGCACTGAAGCTTTCTTT. Amino acids: CASSLWQEGTEAFF.

This sequence joins TRBV27 and TRBJ2-4; maybe TRBD2 (6 bases). V lost 6 bases to trimming and J lost 3 bases, with 18 bases between them. Germline loops: CDR1 MNHEY, CDR2 SMNVEV (reference sequence). There are 16 residues in the CDR3. CDR3 coding DNA: TGTGCCAGCAGCTCAACATCAACCGGGGGCAAAAACATTCAGTACTTC. It translates to CASSSTSTGGKNIQYF.

This clone occurred once. The same CDR3 is also encoded by other DNA sequences in this sample. V gene TRBV2 combines with J gene TRBJ2-1; 9 positions match TRBD2. Germline values: CDR1 SNHLY, CDR2 FYNNEI. The V gene end was trimmed by 3 bases and the J gene end by 12 bases; junction bases not matched to a gene: 3. The CDR3 loop spans 12 amino acids. The CDR3 bases are TGTGCCAGCAGTGATAGCGGGAGAGGGCAGTTCTTC. The encoded protein is CASSDSGRGQFF.

The chain recombines TRBV11-2 with TRBJ2-7; 7 bases align to TRBD1. Trimming cost V 4 bases and J 2 bases; bases outside gene matches: 14. The CDR3 loop spans 17 amino acids. CDR1 and CDR2 from the germline V gene are SGHAT and FQNNGV. The CDR3: CASSSVPPGQPTYEQYF. DNA for the CDR3: TGTGCCAGCAGCTCGGTCCCACCGGGACAGCCGACCTACGAGCAGTACTTC. The complete variable domain, with remaining parts taken from reference TRBV11-2 and TRBJ2-7, reads EAGVAQSPRYKIIEKRQSVAFWCNPISGHATLYWYQQILGQGPKLLIQFQNNGVVDDSQLPKDRFSAERLKGVDSTLKIQPAKLEDSAVYLCASSSVPPGQPTYEQYFGPGTRLTVT.

Points on this clone: A far more abundant clone sits one base away, making this likely a read error. Different DNA sequences within this sample yield the same CDR3. The gene calls are TRBV27 and TRBJ1-5, with 10 bases lining up with TRBD1. The CDR3 has 13 amino acids. V lost 8 bases, J lost 4 bases, and 2 bases stayed unmatched. Germline V gene sequence: CDR1 MNHEY, CDR2 SMNVEV (reference sequence). CDR3 amino acids: CASAGQGNQPQHF. CDR3 in DNA: TGTGCCAGCGCGGGACAGGGGAATCAGCCCCAGCATTTT.

In nucleotides, the CDR3 is TGTGCCAGCAGCCCCGGGGGGAGTTACAATGAGCAGTTCTTC. Its translation: CASSPGGSYNEQFF. V gene TRBV7-2 combines with J gene TRBJ2-1; 7 bases are a match to TRBD2. Per the germline V gene, CDR1 is SGHTA and CDR2 is FQGNSA. The V segment lost 5 bases and the J segment 4 bases; nucleotides outside the gene matches: 5. The CDR3 is made up of 14 amino acids.

This clone was found many times. CDR3: CAWNPGGGGKQYF. As DNA, the CDR3 is TGTGCCTGGAATCCAGGGGGCGGGGGTAAGCAGTACTTC. The chain combines TRBV30 with TRBJ2-7; weak D call: TRBD1 (8 bases). CDR1 and CDR2 from the germline V gene are GTSNPN and SVGIG (reference sequence). The CDR3 totals 13 residues. V lost 4 bases and J lost 8, with 18 bases in between.

The gene calls are TRBV19 and TRBJ1-5; 10 bases are shared with TRBD1. Trimming took 9 bases from V and 7 from J; bases not matched to a gene: 12. Germline CDR1 reads LNHDA; CDR2 reads SQIVND (reference sequence). The CDR3 runs to 15 residues. In DNA, the CDR3 is TGTGCCAGCTCCAGGGGACAGGGGATATGGCAGCCCCAGCATTTT. Translating it yields CASSRGQGIWQPQHF.

The rearrangement joins TRBV2 to TRBJ2-1, with 13 bases fitting TRBD2. With 11 bases clipped from V and 5 bases from J, the junction kept 9 bases outside the gene matches. The germline V gene encodes CDR1 SNHLY and CDR2 FYNNEI. The CDR3 contains 15 residues. CDR3 loop: CAGSPGLAGHNEQFF. In DNA, the CDR3 is TGTGCCGGGAGTCCGGGACTAGCGGGACACAATGAGCAGTTCTTC.

The chain links TRBV5-1 to TRBJ2-1; TRBD2 matches at 9 bases. Germline-derived CDR1 and CDR2 are SGHRS and YFSETQ. The CDR3 length is 15 residues. The ends lost 4 bases at V and 4 bases at J; junction bases unmatched: 6. The CDR3 spells CASSIASGAYNEQFF. CDR3 sequence (DNA): TGCGCCAGCAGCATCGCTAGCGGGGCTTACAATGAGCAGTTCTTC.

V usage is TRBV6-6 and J usage is TRBJ2-5, with 7 positions matching TRBD1. The CDR3 contains 11 residues. J lost 5 bases, V lost 6 bases, and 0 bases had no gene match. CDR1 and CDR2 (germline): MNHNY, SVGAGI (reference sequence). The CDR3 nucleotides are TGTGCCAGCAGACAGGGGGAGACCCAGTACTTC. Encoded protein: CASRQGETQYF.

The rearrangement joins TRBV27 to TRBJ2-7; 7 bases align to TRBD2. Germline V CDR1 and CDR2: MNHEY, SMNVEV (reference sequence). V was clipped by 3 bases and J by 6 bases; unmatched bases: 8. The CDR3 contains 14 residues. The CDR3 region is CASSFQAGRGEQYF. The DNA of the CDR3 is TGTGCCAGCAGTTTTCAGGCGGGGAGGGGCGAGCAGTACTTC.

With respect to this clone: This may be a read error: a much more frequent sequence differs by one nucleotide. Other nucleotide sequences from this sample produce the same CDR3. J is TRBJ2-6 and V is TRBV25-1; D uncertain. Germline-derived CDR1 and CDR2 are MGHDK and SYGVNS. The CDR3 totals 12 residues. V was cut by 4 bases and J by 4 bases, with 2 bases left in between. DNA of the CDR3: TGTGCCAGCAGTGCCGGGGCCAACGTCCTGACTTTC. Translating gives CASSAGANVLTF.

V gene TRBV2 combines with J gene TRBJ2-2, with D hard to call. The CDR3 loop spans 15 amino acids. V was trimmed by 5 bases and J by 5 bases, leaving 15 bases between them. Per the germline V gene, CDR1 is SNHLY and CDR2 is FYNNEI. The CDR3 DNA reads TGTGCCAGCAGTCCTTATCTTGTCTTAACCGGGGAGCTGTTTTTT. Translated: CASSPYLVLTGELFF.